This TCR beta chain was sequenced in a study of blood T cell repertoires in COVID-19. The overall study: Sources were T cells, B-cell-depleted T cells, or PBMCs; the material itself was cDNA or gDNA.

Assay used: immunoSEQ multiplex PCR; TCRdb lists only in-frame clones, some missing. The sample lists approximately 90,000 clones, approximately 80% occurring once. CDR1 is MGHRA, CDR2 YSYEKL, per germline. Trimming shortened V by 4 bases and J by 3 bases, and 9 bases separated the two germline ends. The CDR3 extends over 13 amino acids. The TCR originated in a man aged 55 to 70 with acute or convalescent COVID-19. The genes are TRBV4-1 and TRBJ1-1; D gene unclear. Input material: peripheral blood. CDR3 in DNA: TGCGCCAGCAGCCGCGGACTCCACACTGAAGCTTTCTTT. Its translation: CASSRGLHTEAFF.